Listed below are T cell receptor beta chains from one sample, sequenced in a study of cytomegalovirus exposure and HLA in healthy donors. The data were produced by immunoSEQ multiplex PCR, yet TCRdb's version contains in-frame clones alone and is incomplete. The profile shows about 85,000 clones, 75% to 85% of them singletons. What was sequenced was PBMCs. The receptors originated from a man in his fifties or sixties in good health and CMV-seropositive. CDR3s include the opening cysteine and the closing phenylalanine or tryptophan. The D gene is left open where the match is weak. A clone size is listed for some rows: how often the clone was seen (once, few, many), or a class if it is expanded.

>TRBV6-5|.|TRBJ2-6|.
CATRTSGANGLTF
TGTGCCACCCGAACCTCTGGGGCCAACGGCCTGACTTTC
>TRBV7-2|.|TRBJ1-4|.
CASSLVVGALEKLFF
TGTGCCAGCAGCTTAGTGGTCGGTGCTCTAGAAAAACTGTTTTTT
>TRBV7-8|.|TRBJ2-7|.
CASSHRWTGGNSYEQYF
TGTGCCAGCAGCCATAGGTGGACAGGAGGGAACTCCTACGAGCAGTACTTC
>TRBV6-1|TRBD1|TRBJ1-1|.
CASSVLGTGPNTEAFF
TGTGCCAGCAGTGTTCTTGGGACAGGTCCTAACACTGAAGCTTTCTTT
>TRBV7-9|.|TRBJ1-5|few
CASSLGGDQPQHF
TGTGCCAGCAGCTTAGGGGGGGATCAGCCCCAGCATTTT
>TRBV6-1|.|TRBJ1-2|.
CASTEQGTLPYGYTF
TGTGCCAGCACCGAACAGGGCACACTGCCGTATGGCTACACCTTC
>TRBV9|.|TRBJ2-5|.
CASSVEGRQETQYF
TGTGCCAGCAGCGTAGAGGGGCGGCAAGAGACCCAGTACTTC
>TRBV18|.|TRBJ1-1|once
CASSPPSGGTEAFF
TGTGCCAGCTCACCACCGTCGGGGGGGACTGAAGCTTTCTTT
>TRBV15|TRBD2|TRBJ2-4|.
CATSIGIQRDYSQYF
TGTGCCACCAGCATCGGTATCCAGCGGGATTACAGTCAGTACTTC
>TRBV7-9|TRBD1|TRBJ1-2|.
CASSLTGTGGEGYTF
TGTGCCAGCAGCTTGACCGGGACAGGGGGCGAAGGCTACACCTTC
>TRBV30|TRBD2|TRBJ2-3|.
CAWSLGLAGAPDTQYF
TGTGCCTGGAGCCTGGGACTAGCGGGAGCTCCAGATACGCAGTATTTT
>TRBV6-6|TRBD1|TRBJ2-2|.
CASSYRGQPNTGELFF
TGTGCCAGCAGTTACCGGGGACAGCCGAACACCGGGGAGCTGTTTTTT
>TRBV9|TRBD1|TRBJ1-2|.
CASSEGRQGLGYTF
TGTGCCAGCAGCGAAGGCCGACAGGGGCTTGGCTACACCTTC
>TRBV19|TRBD2|TRBJ2-2|medium-sized
CASSFKREGRVGELFF
TGTGCCAGTAGTTTTAAGCGGGAGGGCCGGGTCGGGGAGCTGTTTTTT
>TRBV5-4|TRBD2|TRBJ2-2|.
CASSSRSGRAGFPGELFF
TGTGCCAGCAGCTCCAGATCCGGGAGGGCCGGTTTTCCCGGGGAGCTGTTTTTT
>TRBV29-1|TRBD2|TRBJ2-1|.
CSVLYYLLAGGGNEQFF
TGCAGCGTCCTCTACTACCTACTAGCGGGAGGTGGTAATGAGCAGTTCTTC
>TRBV28|.|TRBJ2-3|few
CASSTAIPSTDTQYF
TGTGCCAGCAGCACAGCAATCCCCAGCACAGATACGCAGTATTTT
>TRBV29-1|TRBD1|TRBJ2-7|.
CSVQSPGQGNSGSEQYF
TGCAGCGTCCAATCCCCGGGACAGGGAAACAGCGGGTCCGAGCAGTACTTC
>TRBV10-3|.|TRBJ1-1|.
CAISGGGTENTEAFF
TGTGCCATCAGCGGCGGAGGGACTGAAAACACTGAAGCTTTCTTT
>TRBV27|.|TRBJ1-2|once
CASSWDQGHYGYTF
TGTGCCAGCAGTTGGGATCAGGGCCACTATGGCTACACCTTC
>TRBV7-2|.|TRBJ1-3|.
CASSLDPGFTGNTIYF
TGTGCCAGCAGCTTAGATCCGGGTTTCACTGGAAACACCATATATTTT
>TRBV5-4|TRBD2|TRBJ2-1|.
CASSFSTSGGGSGNEQFF
TGTGCCAGCAGCTTTAGTACGTCGGGGGGAGGGTCTGGGAATGAGCAGTTCTTC
>TRBV5-4|TRBD1|TRBJ1-2|.
CASSEGQGNYGYTF
TGTGCCAGCTCGGAGGGACAGGGGAACTATGGCTACACCTTC
>TRBV18|.|TRBJ2-7|.
CASSPTSGGTYEQYF
TGTGCCAGCTCACCAACCTCAGGGGGGACCTACGAGCAGTACTTC
>TRBV4-2|.|TRBJ2-5|once
CASSQSPPGGETQYF
TGTGCCAGCAGCCAATCCCCCCCAGGAGGGGAGACCCAGTACTTC
>TRBV7-2|TRBD2|TRBJ2-7|once
CASSWGSGSGYEQYF
TGTGCCAGCAGTTGGGGCAGCGGGAGCGGGTACGAGCAGTACTTC
>TRBV6-5|TRBD2|TRBJ2-1|.
CASSYGSGNNEQFF
TGTGCCAGCAGTTACGGTAGCGGGAACAATGAGCAGTTCTTC
>TRBV9|.|TRBJ1-5|.
CASSVRGGNQPQHF
TGTGCCAGCAGCGTGAGGGGGGGGAATCAGCCCCAGCATTTT
>TRBV6-5|.|TRBJ2-7|.
CASRSSSGAYEQYF
TGTGCCAGCCGTAGCTCCAGCGGCGCCTACGAGCAGTACTTC
>TRBV2|.|TRBJ2-1|.
CASSEANTNEQFF
TGTGCCAGCAGTGAAGCAAACACCAATGAGCAGTTCTTC
>TRBV19|TRBD1|TRBJ2-1|.
CASSIEDRLHNEQFF
TGTGCCAGTAGTATAGAGGACAGGCTTCACAATGAGCAGTTCTTC
>TRBV19|TRBD2|TRBJ2-1|.
CASRGLAGGREQFF
TGTGCCAGTCGGGGACTAGCGGGAGGGAGGGAGCAGTTCTTC
>TRBV6-1|TRBD1|TRBJ2-1|few
CARSGTEDNEQFF
TGTGCCAGGTCCGGGACAGAAGACAATGAGCAGTTCTTC
>TRBV7-2|TRBD2|TRBJ2-7|.
CASGLAGPYEQYF
TGTGCCAGTGGGTTAGCGGGCCCCTACGAGCAGTACTTC
>TRBV19|.|TRBJ2-1|.
CASSRPTVTGFYEQFF
TGTGCCAGTAGCCGCCCCACAGTAACAGGGTTCTATGAGCAGTTCTTC
>TRBV18|TRBD1|TRBJ1-1|.
CASLGQRNTEAFF
TGTGCCAGCTTGGGACAGAGGAACACTGAAGCTTTCTTT
>TRBV6-1|TRBD2|TRBJ2-2|once
CASSDILAGGWTGELFF
TGTGCCAGCAGTGATATCCTAGCGGGAGGATGGACGGGGGAGCTGTTTTTT
>TRBV7-8|.|TRBJ1-3|.
CASSQYRVPSTGNTIYF
TGTGCCAGCAGCCAGTACCGGGTCCCGTCCACCGGAAACACCATATATTTT
>TRBV30|.|TRBJ1-5|.
CAWSVAAGNQPQHF
TGTGCCTGGAGTGTTGCGGCGGGCAATCAGCCCCAGCATTTT
>TRBV30|.|TRBJ2-7|.
CAWSPGSGYEQYF
TGTGCCTGGAGTCCCGGTAGCGGCTACGAGCAGTACTTC
>TRBV5-1|TRBD1|TRBJ1-2|.
CASSPGQGSNYGYTF
TGCGCCAGCAGCCCCGGACAGGGCTCTAACTATGGCTACACCTTC
>TRBV7-6|.|TRBJ1-1|.
CASSLVGGQIMNTEAFF
TGTGCCAGCAGCTTAGTCGGCGGACAGATCATGAACACTGAAGCTTTCTTT